Here is one TCR beta chain with its context. In the authors' methods: Reference gene primer amplification yielded estimated nucleated cell counts. Profiled with immunoSEQ multiplex PCR; TCRdb holds only in-frame clones, not every one. D and trimming come from the DNA, and the V and J calls and clone size come from that table. The top ten clones hold about 1.5% of a sample with under 300,000 clones, 84% of them seen once. This sample is drawn from a study of blood T cell repertoires in COVID-19. Across the whole study: The study drew acute and convalescent COVID-19 samples from the United States, Italy and Spain. T cells, B-cell-depleted T cells, or PBMCs provided the cDNA or gDNA that served as material.

This CDR3 is 14 amino acids long. Germline CDR1 SGHTA, CDR2 FQGNSA. V lost 0 bases, J lost 0 bases, and 4 bases lay in between. The V call is TRBV7-2, the J call TRBJ2-3; D unresolved. The TCR originated in a woman in her 40s who had recovered from COVID-19. The sequenced material came from peripheral blood. CDR3 protein: CASSLASSTDTQYF. In DNA form, the CDR3 reads TGTGCCAGCAGCTTAGCCAGTAGCACAGATACGCAGTATTTT. Filled out from reference TRBV7-2 and TRBJ2-3, the complete variable domain reads GAGVSQSPSNKVTEKGKDVELRCDPISGHTALYWYRQSLGQGLEFLIYFQGNSAPDKSGLPSDRFSAERTGGSVSTLTIQRTQQEDSAVYLCASSLASSTDTQYFGPGTRLTVL.